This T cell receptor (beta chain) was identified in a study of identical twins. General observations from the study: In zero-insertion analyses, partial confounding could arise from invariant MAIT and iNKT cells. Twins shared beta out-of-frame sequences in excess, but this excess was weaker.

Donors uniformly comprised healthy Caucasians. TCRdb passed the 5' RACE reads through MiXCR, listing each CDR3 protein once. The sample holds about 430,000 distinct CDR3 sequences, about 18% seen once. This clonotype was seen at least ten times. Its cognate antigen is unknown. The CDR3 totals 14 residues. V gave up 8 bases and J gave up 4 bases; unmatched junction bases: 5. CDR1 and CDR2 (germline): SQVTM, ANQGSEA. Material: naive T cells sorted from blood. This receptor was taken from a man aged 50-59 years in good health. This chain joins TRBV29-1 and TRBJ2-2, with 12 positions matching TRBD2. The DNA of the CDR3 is TGCAGCTTTCGGACTAGCGGGGCCACCGGGGAGCTGTTTTTT. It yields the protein CSFRTSGATGELFF.